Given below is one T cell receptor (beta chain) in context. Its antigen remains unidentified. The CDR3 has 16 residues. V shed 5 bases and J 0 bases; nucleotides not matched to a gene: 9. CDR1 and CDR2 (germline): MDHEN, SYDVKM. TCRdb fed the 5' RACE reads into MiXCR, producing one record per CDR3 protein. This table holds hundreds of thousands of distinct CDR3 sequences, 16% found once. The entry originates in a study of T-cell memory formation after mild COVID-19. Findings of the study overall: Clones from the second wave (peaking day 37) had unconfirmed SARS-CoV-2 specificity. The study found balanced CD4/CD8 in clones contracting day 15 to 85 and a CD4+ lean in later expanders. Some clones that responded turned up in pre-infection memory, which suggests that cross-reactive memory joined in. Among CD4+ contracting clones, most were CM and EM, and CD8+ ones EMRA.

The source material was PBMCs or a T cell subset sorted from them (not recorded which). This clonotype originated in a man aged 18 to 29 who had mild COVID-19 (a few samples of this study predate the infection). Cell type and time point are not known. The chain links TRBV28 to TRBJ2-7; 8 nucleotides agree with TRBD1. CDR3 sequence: CASSAPGQVSSYEQYV. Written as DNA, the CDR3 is TGTGCCAGCAGTGCCCCGGGACAGGTTAGCTCCTACGAGCAGTACGTC.